This T cell receptor (beta chain) was observed in a study of identical twins. Whole-study results and caveats: One should note that invariant MAIT and iNKT cells could partly confound zero-insertion analyses.

CDR3 length: 12 residues. V shed 5 bases and J 7 bases; nucleotides not matched to a gene: 5. Germline CDR1 and CDR2: SQVTM and ANQGSEA. This clonotype was counted at least ten times. Its antigen remains unknown. TCRdb recomputed calls from the 5' RACE reads with MiXCR, one row per CDR3 protein. There are hundreds of thousands of distinct CDR3 sequences in the sample; 5.5% to 6.5% occur only once, and roughly 1.8% lies in the top ten. This chain connects TRBV29-1 to TRBJ2-1; 7 bases map to TRBD1. The specimen was naive T cells sorted from blood. The sequence was collected from a man between 18 and 29 years old in good health. The CDR3 coding sequence is TGCAGCGTTACGGACAGGTGGAATGAGCAGTTCTTC. Protein: CSVTDRWNEQFF.